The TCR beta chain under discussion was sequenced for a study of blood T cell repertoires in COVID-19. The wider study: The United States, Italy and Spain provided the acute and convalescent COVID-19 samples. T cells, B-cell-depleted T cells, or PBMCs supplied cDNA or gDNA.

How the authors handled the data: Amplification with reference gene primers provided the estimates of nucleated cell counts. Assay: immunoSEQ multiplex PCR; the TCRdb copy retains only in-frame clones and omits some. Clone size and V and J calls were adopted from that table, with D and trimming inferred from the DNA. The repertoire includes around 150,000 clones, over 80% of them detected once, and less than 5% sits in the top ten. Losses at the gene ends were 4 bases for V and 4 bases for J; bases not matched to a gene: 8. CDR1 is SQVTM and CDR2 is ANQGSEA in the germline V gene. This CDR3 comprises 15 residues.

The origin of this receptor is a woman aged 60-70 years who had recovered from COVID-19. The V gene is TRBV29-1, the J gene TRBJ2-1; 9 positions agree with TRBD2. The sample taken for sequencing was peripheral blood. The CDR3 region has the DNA TGCAGCGTTGCGCTTCTAGCGGGGCTATACAATGAGCAGTTCTTC. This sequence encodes CSVALLAGLYNEQFF.